A selection of T cell receptor beta chains follows, all from one sample in a study of blood T cell repertoires in COVID-19. Sequencing was performed with immunoSEQ multiplex PCR; in TCRdb, only in-frame clones are kept and a portion is missing. The table includes roughly 130,000 clones, 70% to 90% detected once. Input material: peripheral blood. The receptors were gathered from an older woman with acute or convalescent COVID-19. Both conserved end residues are part of each CDR3. The order of the fields is clone size, J gene, D gene, V gene, CDR3 DNA, CDR3 protein. The D gene is left open where the match is weak. Expanded clones are given a class, and other clones once, few, many or no size at all.

clone size: once; J gene: TRBJ1-1; D gene: .; V gene: TRBV30; CDR3 DNA: TGTGCCTCCATCGACAGCCCGGAGAACACTGAAGCTTTCTTT; CDR3 protein: CASIDSPENTEAFF
clone size: .; J gene: TRBJ1-2; D gene: .; V gene: TRBV18; CDR3 DNA: TGTGCCAGCTCAAATCTCGGAACAGCAGATGGCTACACCTTC; CDR3 protein: CASSNLGTADGYTF
clone size: .; J gene: TRBJ2-3; D gene: TRBD2; V gene: TRBV6-2/TRBV6-3; CDR3 DNA: TGTGCCAGCAGTCGCGGGGTCAGGGAGGGCTACACAGATACGCAGTATTTT; CDR3 protein: CASSRGVREGYTDTQYF
clone size: .; J gene: TRBJ1-2; D gene: .; V gene: TRBV6-2/TRBV6-3; CDR3 DNA: TGTGCCAGCAGTTACTCGGGGGCTCTCTATGGCTACACCTTC; CDR3 protein: CASSYSGALYGYTF
clone size: .; J gene: TRBJ2-1; D gene: .; V gene: TRBV20-1; CDR3 DNA: TGCAGTGCTAGTGGTTCGGGGACCTACAATGAGCAGTTCTTC; CDR3 protein: CSASGSGTYNEQFF
clone size: .; J gene: TRBJ2-3; D gene: TRBD2; V gene: TRBV6-5; CDR3 DNA: TGTGCCAGCGGACTAGCGGGGAGGTGGTATTTT; CDR3 protein: CASGLAGRWYF
clone size: .; J gene: TRBJ2-1; D gene: TRBD2; V gene: TRBV5-4; CDR3 DNA: TGTGCCAGCAGGGGAACTAGCGGCGGTGAGCAGTTCTTC; CDR3 protein: CASRGTSGGEQFF
clone size: .; J gene: TRBJ1-1; D gene: .; V gene: TRBV27; CDR3 DNA: TGTGCCAGCAGTAGGAGGGTCGGGGTGAACACTGAAGCTTTCTTT; CDR3 protein: CASSRRVGVNTEAFF
clone size: .; J gene: TRBJ1-2; D gene: TRBD1; V gene: TRBV6-5; CDR3 DNA: TGTGCCAGCAGTTACTCCGGGACAGGGTATTACTATGGCTACACCTTC; CDR3 protein: CASSYSGTGYYYGYTF
clone size: .; J gene: TRBJ2-5; D gene: TRBD2; V gene: TRBV25-1; CDR3 DNA: TGTGCCAGCAGTTTAGCGGGAATCCAAGAGACCCAGTACTTC; CDR3 protein: CASSLAGIQETQYF
clone size: .; J gene: TRBJ2-6; D gene: TRBD1; V gene: TRBV10-1; CDR3 DNA: TGCGCCAGCAGTGGGGCAGGGGGCTCCGGGGCCAACGTCCTGACTTTC; CDR3 protein: CASSGAGGSGANVLTF
clone size: many; J gene: TRBJ2-1; D gene: .; V gene: TRBV4-1; CDR3 DNA: TGCGCCAGCAGCCAAATCGACTTGCTCTCCTACAATGAGCAGTTCTTC; CDR3 protein: CASSQIDLLSYNEQFF
clone size: once; J gene: TRBJ2-7; D gene: TRBD1; V gene: TRBV11-2; CDR3 DNA: TGTGCCAGCACCACATTGGGACAGGGGGCCGCCTACGAGCAGTACTTC; CDR3 protein: CASTTLGQGAAYEQYF
clone size: .; J gene: TRBJ2-1; D gene: TRBD2; V gene: TRBV2; CDR3 DNA: TGTGCCAGCAGTTCACCTCCGGGACTAGCGGGTTCGGGAGAGCAGTTCTTC; CDR3 protein: CASSSPPGLAGSGEQFF
clone size: few; J gene: TRBJ1-2; D gene: .; V gene: TRBV27; CDR3 DNA: TGTGCCGTCCGACGCATCGGGTCTGGCTACACCTTC; CDR3 protein: CAVRRIGSGYTF
clone size: .; J gene: TRBJ2-3; D gene: .; V gene: TRBV11-3; CDR3 DNA: TGTGCCAGCACCCTGGACTGGACAGATACGCAGTATTTT; CDR3 protein: CASTLDWTDTQYF
clone size: .; J gene: TRBJ1-1; D gene: .; V gene: TRBV27; CDR3 DNA: TGTGCCAGCAGTTCCGTAATTATGAACACTGAAGCTTTCTTT; CDR3 protein: CASSSVIMNTEAFF
clone size: .; J gene: TRBJ1-2; D gene: .; V gene: TRBV11-1; CDR3 DNA: TGTGCCAGCAGCTTAGGACTGAACCGGGATGGCTACACCTTC; CDR3 protein: CASSLGLNRDGYTF
clone size: .; J gene: TRBJ1-2; D gene: .; V gene: TRBV9; CDR3 DNA: TGTGCCAGCAGCGGCGGACTGATCTATGGCTACACCTTC; CDR3 protein: CASSGGLIYGYTF
clone size: once; J gene: TRBJ1-3; D gene: .; V gene: TRBV4-1; CDR3 DNA: TGCGCCAGCAGCCAAGATTCACAGGGCTATGGAAACACCATATATTTT; CDR3 protein: CASSQDSQGYGNTIYF
clone size: .; J gene: TRBJ2-2; D gene: .; V gene: TRBV4-2; CDR3 DNA: TGTGCCAGCAGCCCGGACGGGACTCGAATCACCGGGGAGCTGTTTTTT; CDR3 protein: CASSPDGTRITGELFF
clone size: .; J gene: TRBJ2-3; D gene: .; V gene: TRBV19; CDR3 DNA: TGTGCCAGTAGTATGGGGAGGACGCCTGCTTCGGATACGCAGTATTTT; CDR3 protein: CASSMGRTPASDTQYF
clone size: .; J gene: TRBJ2-3; D gene: .; V gene: TRBV28; CDR3 DNA: TGTGCCAGCAGACCGACAGTGAGCACAGATACGCAGTATTTT; CDR3 protein: CASRPTVSTDTQYF
clone size: .; J gene: TRBJ2-7; D gene: TRBD1; V gene: TRBV6-6; CDR3 DNA: TGTGCCAGCAGTTCAACAGGGGAGAACCCCTACGAGCAGTACTTC; CDR3 protein: CASSSTGENPYEQYF
clone size: .; J gene: TRBJ1-1; D gene: .; V gene: TRBV5-8; CDR3 DNA: TGTGCCAGCAAAGTACAGTCGAACACTGAAGCTTTCTTT; CDR3 protein: CASKVQSNTEAFF
clone size: few; J gene: TRBJ1-2; D gene: .; V gene: TRBV12-3/TRBV12-4; CDR3 DNA: TGTGCCAGCAGTTTCAGGGATCGCTATGGCTACACCTTC; CDR3 protein: CASSFRDRYGYTF
clone size: .; J gene: TRBJ1-1; D gene: .; V gene: TRBV5-8; CDR3 DNA: TGTGCCAGCAGAAGACAGGCCCTGAACACTGAAGCTTTCTTT; CDR3 protein: CASRRQALNTEAFF
clone size: few; J gene: TRBJ1-2; D gene: .; V gene: TRBV14; CDR3 DNA: TGTGCCAGCAGCCAAGATGCCAGGGACTATGGCTACACCTTC; CDR3 protein: CASSQDARDYGYTF
clone size: .; J gene: TRBJ2-7; D gene: .; V gene: TRBV7-7; CDR3 DNA: TGTGCTAGCAGCTTAGATGTAGCGGTACACACCTACGAGCAGTACTTC; CDR3 protein: CASSLDVAVHTYEQYF
clone size: .; J gene: TRBJ1-5; D gene: TRBD1; V gene: TRBV19; CDR3 DNA: TGTGCCAGTAGTATCTCAAATCGCGGGACAGGTGGTGGGGCCCAGCATTTT; CDR3 protein: CASSISNRGTGGGAQHF
clone size: .; J gene: TRBJ2-3; D gene: .; V gene: TRBV7-2; CDR3 DNA: TGTGCCAGCAGCACGACTAGCACAGATACGCAGTATTTT; CDR3 protein: CASSTTSTDTQYF
clone size: .; J gene: TRBJ1-6; D gene: .; V gene: TRBV15; CDR3 DNA: TGTGCCACCAGCAGAATGGACAGTTCTTCTTCACCCCTCCACTTT; CDR3 protein: CATSRMDSSSSPLHF
clone size: .; J gene: TRBJ1-2; D gene: TRBD1; V gene: TRBV5-4; CDR3 DNA: TGTGCCAGCCTTCGGGACAGGGGCTATGGCTACACCTTC; CDR3 protein: CASLRDRGYGYTF
clone size: .; J gene: TRBJ1-2; D gene: TRBD1; V gene: TRBV18; CDR3 DNA: TGTGCCAGCTCACCAACAGGGGATGGCTACACCTTC; CDR3 protein: CASSPTGDGYTF
clone size: .; J gene: TRBJ1-1; D gene: .; V gene: TRBV11-3; CDR3 DNA: TGTGCCAGCAGCTTAAGGGGATCCGGCACTGAAGCTTTCTTT; CDR3 protein: CASSLRGSGTEAFF
clone size: .; J gene: TRBJ1-6; D gene: .; V gene: TRBV28; CDR3 DNA: TGTGCCAGCAGTCTTCAGGGGTCACCCCTCCACTTT; CDR3 protein: CASSLQGSPLHF
clone size: .; J gene: TRBJ1-2; D gene: .; V gene: TRBV28; CDR3 DNA: TGTGCCAGCTACTCTCCCGGGGGAGGCTATGGCTACACCTTC; CDR3 protein: CASYSPGGGYGYTF
clone size: .; J gene: TRBJ1-2; D gene: .; V gene: TRBV6-5; CDR3 DNA: TGTGCCAGCACCGAAACCCAGAGGGGCTACACCTTC; CDR3 protein: CASTETQRGYTF
clone size: .; J gene: TRBJ1-1; D gene: .; V gene: TRBV3-1/TRBV3-2; CDR3 DNA: TGTGCCAGCAGCCAAGATCCCGGAGTTAACACTGAAGCTTTCTTT; CDR3 protein: CASSQDPGVNTEAFF
clone size: once; J gene: TRBJ2-7; D gene: .; V gene: TRBV6-5; CDR3 DNA: TGTGCCAGCAGGCCGCGGGACTCCTACGAGCAGTACTTC; CDR3 protein: CASRPRDSYEQYF
clone size: .; J gene: TRBJ2-7; D gene: .; V gene: TRBV7-8; CDR3 DNA: TGTGCCAGCAGCTTAGTGGGTTCCGGGACTCTCCCCGAGCAGTACTTC; CDR3 protein: CASSLVGSGTLPEQYF
clone size: .; J gene: TRBJ2-3; D gene: TRBD2; V gene: TRBV5-4; CDR3 DNA: TGTGCCAGCAGCTTGGCTCTAGCGGGGCTAGGCCGAGATACGCAGTATTTT; CDR3 protein: CASSLALAGLGRDTQYF
clone size: .; J gene: TRBJ2-2; D gene: .; V gene: TRBV9; CDR3 DNA: TGTGCCAGCAGCGTACAGTCAGGGCACGGGGAGCTGTTTTTT; CDR3 protein: CASSVQSGHGELFF
clone size: .; J gene: TRBJ1-2; D gene: .; V gene: TRBV27; CDR3 DNA: TGTGCCAGCAGCTACCAGGGGAACTATGGCTACACCTTC; CDR3 protein: CASSYQGNYGYTF
clone size: .; J gene: TRBJ2-2; D gene: TRBD2; V gene: TRBV9; CDR3 DNA: TGTGCCAGCAGCGTAAGTCTAGCGGGAAAAACCGGGGAGCTGTTTTTT; CDR3 protein: CASSVSLAGKTGELFF
clone size: .; J gene: TRBJ1-2; D gene: .; V gene: TRBV27; CDR3 DNA: TGTGCCAGCAGTTTAGCCCCGGGGGGCGACTATGGCTACACCTTC; CDR3 protein: CASSLAPGGDYGYTF